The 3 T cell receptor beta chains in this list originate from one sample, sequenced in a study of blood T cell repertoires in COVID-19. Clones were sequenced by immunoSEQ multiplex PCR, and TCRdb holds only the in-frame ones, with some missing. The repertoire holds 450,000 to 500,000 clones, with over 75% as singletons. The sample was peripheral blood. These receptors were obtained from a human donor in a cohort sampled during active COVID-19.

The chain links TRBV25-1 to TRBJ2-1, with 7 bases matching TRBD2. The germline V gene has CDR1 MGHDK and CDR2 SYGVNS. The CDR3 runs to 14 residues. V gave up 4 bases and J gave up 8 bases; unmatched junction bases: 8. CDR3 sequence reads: CASSAGTNIYEQFF. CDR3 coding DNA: TGTGCCAGCAGTGCCGGGACTAACATCTATGAGCAGTTCTTC.

CDR3 in amino acids: CASSSAGGTYNEQFF. The CDR3 DNA reads as TGTGCCAGCTCATCGGCGGGAGGGACCTACAATGAGCAGTTCTTC. The rearrangement uses TRBV18 and TRBJ2-1, with TRBD2 matching 9 bases. The CDR3 runs to 15 residues. Per the germline V gene, CDR1 is KGHSH and CDR2 is LQKENI. J gave up 2 bases and V 5 bases, and 4 bases lay outside the gene matches.

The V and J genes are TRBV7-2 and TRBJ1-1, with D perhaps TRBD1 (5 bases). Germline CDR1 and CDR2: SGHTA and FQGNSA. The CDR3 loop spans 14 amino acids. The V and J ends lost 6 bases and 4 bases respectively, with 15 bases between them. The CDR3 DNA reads TGTGCCAGCAGGTTTGGGGGACTTTTCACTGAAGCTTTCTTT. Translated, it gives CASRFGGLFTEAFF.